The clone carrying this T cell receptor (beta chain) was counted at least ten times. No antigen is known for it. Amplification by 5'RACE using constant-segment primers produced TCR alpha and TCR beta cDNA libraries that carried sample barcodes and UMIs. TCRdb fed the 5' RACE reads into MiXCR, producing one record per CDR3 protein. The sample has 470,000 or so distinct CDR3 sequences, roughly 25% seen once. This record comes from a study of T-cell memory formation after mild COVID-19. The CDR3 has 14 amino acids. Germline lookup yields CDR1 DFQATT and CDR2 SNEGSKA (reference sequence). V was pared by 3 bases and J by 6 bases, with 15 bases between. Study-wide results and limits: CD4+ contracting clones were found mainly in CM and EM, and CD8+ ones in EMRA. The finding that pre-infection memory included some responding clones suggested that cross-reactive memory joined.

This chain connects TRBV20-1 to TRBJ1-5, with TRBD1 as a possible D gene (5 bases). This receptor was taken from an adult woman who had mild COVID-19 (a few samples of this study predate the infection). Cell type and time point are not known. The sample consisted of PBMCs or a T cell subset sorted from them (not recorded which). The CDR3 sequence: CSASRGLVTQPQHF. CDR3 in DNA: TGCAGTGCTAGTCGGGGGTTAGTCACTCAGCCCCAGCATTTT.